These 2 T cell receptor beta chains were sequenced from one sample in a study of T cell responses to AZD1222 COVID-19 vaccine. Sequenced by immunoSEQ multiplex PCR; TCRdb stores in-frame clones only, minus some. The sample records about 110,000 clones, approximately 92% being singletons. The sample was peripheral blood, taken 28 days after the second AZD1222 dose. The receptors were gathered from an adult who received the AZD1222 COVID-19 vaccine.

The chain recombines TRBV19 with TRBJ2-1; TRBD2 agrees at 9 bases. Unmatched junction bases numbered 3, after V lost 8 bases and J lost 4 bases. The CDR3 is made up of 13 amino acids. CDR1 and CDR2 from the germline V gene are LNHDA and SQIVND (reference sequence). This CDR3 is CASAAGGYNEQFF. The DNA of the CDR3 is TGTGCCAGTGCTGCGGGGGGGTACAATGAGCAGTTCTTC.

The V and J genes are TRBV18 and TRBJ2-5; D not certain. Germline V gene data show CDR1 as KGHSH and CDR2 as LQKENI. This CDR3 contains 11 residues. V lost 3 bases and J lost 5, with 4 bases in between. The CDR3 bases are TGTGCCAGCTCACCGCGCGAGACCCAGTACTTC. Translation gives CASSPRETQYF.